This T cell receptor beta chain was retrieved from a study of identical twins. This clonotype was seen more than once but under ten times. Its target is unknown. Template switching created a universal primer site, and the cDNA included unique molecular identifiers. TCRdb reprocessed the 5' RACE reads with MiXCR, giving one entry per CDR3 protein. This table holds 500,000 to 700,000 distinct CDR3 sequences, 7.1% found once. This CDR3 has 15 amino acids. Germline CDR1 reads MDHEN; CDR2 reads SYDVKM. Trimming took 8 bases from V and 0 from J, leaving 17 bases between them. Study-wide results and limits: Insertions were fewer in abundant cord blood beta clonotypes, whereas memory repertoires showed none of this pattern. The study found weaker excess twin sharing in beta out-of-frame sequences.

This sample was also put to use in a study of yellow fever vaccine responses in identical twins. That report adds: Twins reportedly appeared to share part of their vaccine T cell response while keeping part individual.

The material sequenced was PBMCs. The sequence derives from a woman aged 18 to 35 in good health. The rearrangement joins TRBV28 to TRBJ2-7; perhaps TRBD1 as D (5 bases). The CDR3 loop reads CASGLWTKSSYEQYF. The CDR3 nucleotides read TGTGCCAGCGGCTTATGGACAAAGAGCTCCTACGAGCAGTACTTC.